The subject of this entry is one T cell receptor beta chain. This specimen belongs to a study of blood T cell repertoires in COVID-19. Whole-study context: Material from acute and convalescent COVID-19 was sourced from the United States, Italy and Spain. Nucleic acid was either cDNA or gDNA, and it came from T cells, B-cell-depleted T cells, or PBMCs.

This CDR3 spans 19 amino acids. Original processing notes: Cell counts per sample came from amplifying reference gene primers. TCRdb keeps only in-frame clones here, not all; method: immunoSEQ multiplex PCR. The DNA gave D and trimming, while V, J and clone size come from that table. Of over 100,000 clones listed, around 84% were seen once; the top ten hold less than 1.5%. Input material: peripheral blood. The chain has TRBV21-1 and TRBJ2-2; TRBD2 is the table's D call, not checked against the DNA. TRBV21-1 is a pseudogene. The receptor comes from a man aged 35-49 years with acute or convalescent COVID-19. CDR3 DNA: TGTGCCAGCAGCCCCGGCACTAGCGGGGGGACAACGAACACCGGGGAGCTGTTTTTT. Translating gives CASSPGTSGGTTNTGELFF.